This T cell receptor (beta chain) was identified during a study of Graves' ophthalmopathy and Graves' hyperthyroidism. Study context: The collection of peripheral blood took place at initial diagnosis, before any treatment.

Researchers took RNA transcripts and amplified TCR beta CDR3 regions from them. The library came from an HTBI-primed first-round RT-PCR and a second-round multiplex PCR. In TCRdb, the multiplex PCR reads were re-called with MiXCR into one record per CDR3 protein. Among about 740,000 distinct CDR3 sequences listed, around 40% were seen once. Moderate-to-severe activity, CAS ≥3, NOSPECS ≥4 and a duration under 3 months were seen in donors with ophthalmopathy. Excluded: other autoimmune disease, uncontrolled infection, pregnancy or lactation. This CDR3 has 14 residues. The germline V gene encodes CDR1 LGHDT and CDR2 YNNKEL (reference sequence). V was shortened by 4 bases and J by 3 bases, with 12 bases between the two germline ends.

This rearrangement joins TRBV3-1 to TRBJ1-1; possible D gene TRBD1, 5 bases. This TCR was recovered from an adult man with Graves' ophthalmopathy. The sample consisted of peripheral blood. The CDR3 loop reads CASSPTDSHTEAFF. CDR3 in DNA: TGTGCCAGCAGCCCGACAGACAGTCACACTGAAGCTTTCTTT.